This TCR beta chain was captured by sequencing in a study of T cell changes during pregnancy in multiple sclerosis. J was trimmed by 5 bases and V by 3 bases; bases with no gene match: 6. The CDR3 loop spans 15 amino acids. In germline, CDR1 is LNHDA, CDR2 SQIVND (reference sequence). A single count supports this clone. Clones were sequenced by immunoSEQ multiplex PCR, and TCRdb holds only the in-frame ones, with some missing. The sample has over 80,000 clones, just over 90% seen once; the top ten hold under 0.85%. The rearrangement uses TRBV19 and TRBJ2-1; 8 bases agree with TRBD2. The source material was peripheral blood, sampled in the second trimester of pregnancy. This TCR was recovered from a female donor in good health, enrolled as a control in a pregnancy study. The CDR3 is CASSIGGGPNNEQFF. In nucleotides, the CDR3 is TGTGCCAGTAGTATCGGGGGGGGACCTAACAATGAGCAGTTCTTC.